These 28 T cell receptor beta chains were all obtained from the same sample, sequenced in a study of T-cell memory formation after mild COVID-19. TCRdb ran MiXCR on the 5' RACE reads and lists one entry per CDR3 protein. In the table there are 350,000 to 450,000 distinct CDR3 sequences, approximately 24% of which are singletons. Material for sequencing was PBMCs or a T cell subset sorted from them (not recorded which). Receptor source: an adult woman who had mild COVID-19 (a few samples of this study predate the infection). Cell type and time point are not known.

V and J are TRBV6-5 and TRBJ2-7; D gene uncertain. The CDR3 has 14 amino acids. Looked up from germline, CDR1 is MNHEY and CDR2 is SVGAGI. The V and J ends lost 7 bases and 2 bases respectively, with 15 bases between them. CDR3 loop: CASTAQVRPYEQYF. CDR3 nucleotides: TGTGCCAGCACGGCCCAGGTCCGTCCCTACGAGCAGTACTTC.

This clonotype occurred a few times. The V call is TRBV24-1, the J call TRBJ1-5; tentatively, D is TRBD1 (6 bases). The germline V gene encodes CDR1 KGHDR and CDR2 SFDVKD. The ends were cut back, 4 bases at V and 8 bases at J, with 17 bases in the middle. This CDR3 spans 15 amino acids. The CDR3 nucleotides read TGTGCCACCAGTGACCACGGACAGCTAGGTGAGCCCCAGCATTTT. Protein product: CATSDHGQLGEPQHF.

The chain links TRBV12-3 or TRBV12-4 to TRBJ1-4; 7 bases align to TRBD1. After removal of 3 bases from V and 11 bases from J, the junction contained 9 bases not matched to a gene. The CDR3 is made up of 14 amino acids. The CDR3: CASSFQGVTLKLFF. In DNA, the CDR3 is TGTGCCAGCAGTTTCCAGGGGGTAACGTTGAAACTGTTTTTT.

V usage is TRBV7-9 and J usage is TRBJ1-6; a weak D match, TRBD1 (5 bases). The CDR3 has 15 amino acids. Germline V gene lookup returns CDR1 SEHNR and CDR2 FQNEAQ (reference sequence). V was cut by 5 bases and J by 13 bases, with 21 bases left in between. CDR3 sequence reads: CASSSTEAGGWPLHF. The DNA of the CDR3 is TGTGCCAGCAGCAGTACTGAAGCTGGGGGATGGCCCCTCCACTTT.

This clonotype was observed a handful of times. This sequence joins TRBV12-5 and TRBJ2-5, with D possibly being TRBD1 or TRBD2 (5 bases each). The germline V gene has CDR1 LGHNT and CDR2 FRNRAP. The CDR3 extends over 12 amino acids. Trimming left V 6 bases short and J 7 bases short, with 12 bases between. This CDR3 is CASGGPGRTQYF. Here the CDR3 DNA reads TGTGCTAGTGGGGGACCGGGCAGGACCCAGTACTTC.

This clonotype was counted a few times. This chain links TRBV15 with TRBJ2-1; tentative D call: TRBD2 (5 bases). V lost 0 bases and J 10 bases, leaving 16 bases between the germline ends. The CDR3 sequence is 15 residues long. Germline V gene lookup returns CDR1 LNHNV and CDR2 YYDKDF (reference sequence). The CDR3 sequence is CATSRDRFIEREQFF. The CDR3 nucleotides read TGTGCCACCAGCAGAGATCGGTTTATCGAGCGGGAGCAGTTCTTC. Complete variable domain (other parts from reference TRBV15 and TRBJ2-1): DAMVIQNPRYQVTQFGKPVTLSCSQTLNHNVMYWYQQKSSQAPKLLFHYYDKDFNNEADTPDNFQSRRPNTSFCFLDIRSPGLGDTAMYLCATSRDRFIEREQFFGPGTRLTVL.

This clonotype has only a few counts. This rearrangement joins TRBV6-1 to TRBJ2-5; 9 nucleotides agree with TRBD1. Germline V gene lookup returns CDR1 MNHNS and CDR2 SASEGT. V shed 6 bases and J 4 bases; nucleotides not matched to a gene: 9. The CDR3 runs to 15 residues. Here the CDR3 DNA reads TGTGCCAGCAGGTCCGGGACAGGGTTTTCAGAGACCCAGTACTTC. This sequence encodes CASRSGTGFSETQYF.

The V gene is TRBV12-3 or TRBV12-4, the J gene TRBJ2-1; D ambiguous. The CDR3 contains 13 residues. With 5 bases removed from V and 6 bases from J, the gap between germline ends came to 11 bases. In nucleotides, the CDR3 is TGTGCCAGCAGTCCCAGACGGATCAATGAGCAGTTCTTC. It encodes CASSPRRINEQFF.

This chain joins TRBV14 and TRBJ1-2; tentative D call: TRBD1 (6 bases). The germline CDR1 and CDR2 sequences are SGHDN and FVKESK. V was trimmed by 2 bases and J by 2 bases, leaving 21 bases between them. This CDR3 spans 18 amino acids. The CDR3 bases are TGTGCCAGCAGCCAACTCTACGGGGGGCGCTCAAGGAACTATGGCTACACCTTC. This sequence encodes CASSQLYGGRSRNYGYTF.

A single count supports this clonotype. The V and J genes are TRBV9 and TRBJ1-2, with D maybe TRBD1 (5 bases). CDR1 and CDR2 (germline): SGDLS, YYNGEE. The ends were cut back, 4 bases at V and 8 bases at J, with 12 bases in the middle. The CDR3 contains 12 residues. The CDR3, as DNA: TGTGCCAGCAGCATTTCGGGGGGAGGCTACACCTTC. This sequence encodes CASSISGGGYTF.

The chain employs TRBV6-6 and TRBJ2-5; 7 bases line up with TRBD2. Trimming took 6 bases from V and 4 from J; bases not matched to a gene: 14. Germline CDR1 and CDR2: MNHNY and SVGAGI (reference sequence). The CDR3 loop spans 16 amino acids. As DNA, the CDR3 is TGTGCCAGCAGATTTGACACTGGGGGGAGGGGAGAGACCCAGTACTTC. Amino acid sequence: CASRFDTGGRGETQYF.

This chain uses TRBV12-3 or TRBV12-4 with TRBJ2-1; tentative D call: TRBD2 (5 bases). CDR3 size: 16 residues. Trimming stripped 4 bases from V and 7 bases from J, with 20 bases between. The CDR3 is CASSSFGKYVGNEQFF. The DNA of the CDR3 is TGTGCCAGCAGTTCTTTCGGGAAATACGTCGGGAATGAGCAGTTCTTC.

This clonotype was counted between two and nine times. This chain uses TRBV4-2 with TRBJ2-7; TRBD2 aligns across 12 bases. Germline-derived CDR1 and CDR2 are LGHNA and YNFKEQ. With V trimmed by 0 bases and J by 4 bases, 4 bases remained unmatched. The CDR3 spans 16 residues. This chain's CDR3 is CASSQDPSGRAYEQYF. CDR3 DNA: TGTGCCAGCAGCCAAGACCCTAGCGGGAGGGCGTACGAGCAGTACTTC.

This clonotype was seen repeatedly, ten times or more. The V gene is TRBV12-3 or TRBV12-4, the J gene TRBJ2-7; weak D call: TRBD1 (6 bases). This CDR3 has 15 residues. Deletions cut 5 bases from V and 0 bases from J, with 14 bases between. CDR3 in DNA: TGTGCCAGCAGTGCTACAGGGATAAGCTCCTACGAGCAGTACTTC. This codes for CASSATGISSYEQYF.

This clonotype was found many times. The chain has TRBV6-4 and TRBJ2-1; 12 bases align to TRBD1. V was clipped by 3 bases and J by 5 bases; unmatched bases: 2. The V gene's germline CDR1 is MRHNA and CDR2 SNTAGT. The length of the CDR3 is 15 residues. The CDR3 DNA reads TGTGCCAGCAGTGAAGGGACAGGGGGCAACAATGAGCAGTTCTTC. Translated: CASSEGTGGNNEQFF.

CDR3 loop: CASSTGSRGTGLSTDTQYF. In DNA, the CDR3 is TGCGCCAGCAGTACTGGTTCAAGGGGGACAGGGCTTAGCACAGATACGCAGTATTTT. The rearrangement links TRBV5-1 to TRBJ2-3, with TRBD1 matching 9 bases. The trim removed 5 bases at V and 0 bases at J, leaving 16 bases unmatched. This CDR3 contains 19 residues. CDR1 and CDR2 (germline): SGHRS, YFSETQ.

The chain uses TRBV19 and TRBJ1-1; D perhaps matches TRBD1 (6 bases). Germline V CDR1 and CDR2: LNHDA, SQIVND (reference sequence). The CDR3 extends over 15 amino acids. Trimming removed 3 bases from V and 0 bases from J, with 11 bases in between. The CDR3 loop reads CASSMGTPLNTEAFF. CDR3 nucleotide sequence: TGTGCCAGTAGTATGGGGACACCGTTGAACACTGAAGCTTTCTTT.

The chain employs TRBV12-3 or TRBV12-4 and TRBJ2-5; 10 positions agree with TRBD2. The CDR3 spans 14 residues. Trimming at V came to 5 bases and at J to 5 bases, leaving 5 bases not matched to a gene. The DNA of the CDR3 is TGTGCCAGCAGTCCCGGGACTAGCGACGAGACCCAGTACTTC. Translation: CASSPGTSDETQYF.

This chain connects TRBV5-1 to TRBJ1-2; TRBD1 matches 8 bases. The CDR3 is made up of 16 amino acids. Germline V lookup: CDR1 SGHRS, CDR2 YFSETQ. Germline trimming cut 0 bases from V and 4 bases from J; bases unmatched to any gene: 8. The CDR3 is CASSLAGPGQAYGYTF. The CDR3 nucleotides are TGCGCCAGCAGCTTGGCTGGCCCGGGACAGGCCTATGGCTACACCTTC. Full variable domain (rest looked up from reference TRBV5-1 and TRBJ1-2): KAGVTQTPRYLIKTRGQQVTLSCSPISGHRSVSWYQQTPGQGLQFLFEYFSETQRNKGNFPGRFSGRQFSNSRSEMNVSTLELGDSALYLCASSLAGPGQAYGYTFGSGTRLTVV.

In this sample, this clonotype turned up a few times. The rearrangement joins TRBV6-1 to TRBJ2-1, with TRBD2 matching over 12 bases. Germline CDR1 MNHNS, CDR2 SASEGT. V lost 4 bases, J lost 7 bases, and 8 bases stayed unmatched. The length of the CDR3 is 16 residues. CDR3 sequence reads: CASSALTSGGGNEQFF. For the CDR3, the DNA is TGTGCCAGCAGTGCCCTGACTAGCGGGGGCGGAAATGAGCAGTTCTTC.

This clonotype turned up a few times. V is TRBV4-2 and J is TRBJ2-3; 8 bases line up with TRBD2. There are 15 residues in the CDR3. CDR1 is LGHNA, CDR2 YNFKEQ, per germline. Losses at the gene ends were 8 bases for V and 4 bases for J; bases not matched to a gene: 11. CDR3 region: CASRRSSGEADTQYF. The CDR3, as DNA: TGTGCCAGCCGCAGGAGTAGCGGGGAAGCAGATACGCAGTATTTT.

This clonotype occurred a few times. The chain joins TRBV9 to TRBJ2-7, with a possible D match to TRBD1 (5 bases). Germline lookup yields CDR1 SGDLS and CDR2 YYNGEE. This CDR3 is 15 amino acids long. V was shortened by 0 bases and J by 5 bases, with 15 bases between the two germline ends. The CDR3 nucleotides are TGTGCCAGCAGCGTAGTCGGCAGGGTTTCCGACGAGCAGTACTTC. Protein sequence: CASSVVGRVSDEQYF.

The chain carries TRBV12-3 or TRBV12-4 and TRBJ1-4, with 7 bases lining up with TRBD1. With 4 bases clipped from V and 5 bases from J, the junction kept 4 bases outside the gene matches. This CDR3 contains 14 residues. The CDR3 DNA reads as TGTGCCAGCAGTTCTCGGACAGGAAATGAAAAACTGTTTTTT. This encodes CASSSRTGNEKLFF.

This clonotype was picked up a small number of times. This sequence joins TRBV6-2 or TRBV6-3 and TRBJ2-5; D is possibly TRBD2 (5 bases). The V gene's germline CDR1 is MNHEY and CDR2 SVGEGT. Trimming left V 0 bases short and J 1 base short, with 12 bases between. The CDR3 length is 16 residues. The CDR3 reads CASSYSLGAVQETQYF. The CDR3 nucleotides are TGTGCCAGCAGTTACTCTCTGGGAGCGGTCCAAGAGACCCAGTACTTC.

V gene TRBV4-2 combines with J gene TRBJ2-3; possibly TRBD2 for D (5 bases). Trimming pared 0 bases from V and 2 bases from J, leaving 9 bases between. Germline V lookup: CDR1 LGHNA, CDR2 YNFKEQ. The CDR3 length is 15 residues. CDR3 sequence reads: CASSQDNGVTDTQYF. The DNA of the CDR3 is TGTGCCAGCAGCCAAGATAACGGGGTCACAGATACGCAGTATTTT.

CDR3 protein: CASSTTGTNTEAFF. CDR3 bases: TGTGCCAGCAGCACGACAGGGACCAACACTGAAGCTTTCTTT. This sequence joins TRBV7-2 and TRBJ1-1, with 7 bases aligning to TRBD1. The CDR3 runs 14 residues. With V trimmed by 5 bases and J by 2 bases, 5 bases remained unmatched. Looked up from germline, CDR1 is SGHTA and CDR2 is FQGNSA.

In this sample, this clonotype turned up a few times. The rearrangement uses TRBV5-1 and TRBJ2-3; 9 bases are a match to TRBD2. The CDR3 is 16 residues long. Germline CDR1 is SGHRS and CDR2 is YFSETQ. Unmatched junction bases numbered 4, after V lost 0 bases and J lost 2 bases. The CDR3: CASSLGLAAFTDTQYF. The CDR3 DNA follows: TGCGCCAGCAGCTTGGGACTAGCGGCCTTCACAGATACGCAGTATTTT.

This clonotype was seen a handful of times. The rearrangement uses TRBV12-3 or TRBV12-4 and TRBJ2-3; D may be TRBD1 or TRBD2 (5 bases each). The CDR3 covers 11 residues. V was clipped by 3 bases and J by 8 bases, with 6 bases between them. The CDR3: CASSFGGTQYF. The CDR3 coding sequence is TGTGCCAGCAGTTTTGGGGGTACGCAGTATTTT.